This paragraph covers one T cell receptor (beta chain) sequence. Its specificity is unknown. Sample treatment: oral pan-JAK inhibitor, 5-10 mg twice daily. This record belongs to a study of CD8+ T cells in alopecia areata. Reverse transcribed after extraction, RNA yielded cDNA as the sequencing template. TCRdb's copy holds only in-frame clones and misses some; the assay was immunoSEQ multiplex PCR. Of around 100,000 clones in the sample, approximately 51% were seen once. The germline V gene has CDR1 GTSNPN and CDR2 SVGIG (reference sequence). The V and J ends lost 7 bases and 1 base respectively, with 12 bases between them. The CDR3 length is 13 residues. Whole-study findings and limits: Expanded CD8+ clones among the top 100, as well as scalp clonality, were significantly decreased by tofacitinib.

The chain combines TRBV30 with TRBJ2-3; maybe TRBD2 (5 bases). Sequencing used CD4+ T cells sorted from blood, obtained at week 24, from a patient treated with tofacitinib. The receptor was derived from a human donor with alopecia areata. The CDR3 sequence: CASRDRGTDTQYF. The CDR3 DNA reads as TGTGCCTCCCGGGATCGTGGCACAGATACGCAGTATTTT.